One TCR beta chain is described in this entry. Antigen: not known. The data were taken from a study of cytomegalovirus exposure and HLA in healthy donors. V shed 6 bases and J 0 bases; nucleotides not matched to a gene: 11. The germline CDR1 and CDR2 sequences are SGHTA and FQGNSA. The length of the CDR3 is 17 residues. Researchers ran the PCR with 60 Vbeta and 13 Jbeta primers. Generated by immunoSEQ multiplex PCR, the TCRdb table keeps only in-frame clones and is missing some. This sample has around 190,000 clones, with approximately 80% found just once. Study results and caveats: For most subjects, TCR beta sequences were reported to predict HLA-A and HLA-B alleles with accuracy.

Sample: PBMCs. The clonotype comes from a woman aged 25 to 39 in good health and CMV-seronegative. The chain links TRBV7-2 to TRBJ2-4; 7 nucleotides agree with TRBD2. CDR3 sequence (DNA): TGTGCCAGCAGTCAAGCGGGGAAATGGCTAGCCAAAAACATTCAGTACTTC. This translates into CASSQAGKWLAKNIQYF.